These 16 T cell receptor beta chains were all obtained from the same sample, sequenced in a study of T cells in Graves' hyperthyroidism and ophthalmopathy. What was amplified from RNA transcripts were TCR beta CDR3 regions. The study used the HTBI primer set for a first-round RT-PCR of the TCR CDR3. From the multiplex PCR reads, TCRdb called clonotypes with MiXCR, one entry per CDR3 protein. The sample has approximately 870,000 distinct CDR3 sequences; more than 30% are singletons. Sequencing was performed on blood. Receptors were obtained from a man between 18 and 35 years old with Graves' hyperthyroidism.

This clonotype occurred many times. The chain employs TRBV7-9 and TRBJ1-2, with D possibly matching TRBD1 (5 bases). The CDR3 loop spans 12 amino acids. Trimming stripped 2 bases from V and 12 bases from J, with 13 bases between. Germline V gene data show CDR1 as SEHNR and CDR2 as FQNEAQ (reference sequence). CDR3 sequence reads: CASSLTGTWHTF. The CDR3 region has the DNA TGTGCCAGCAGCTTAACAGGCACCTGGCACACCTTC.

The chain recombines TRBV19 with TRBJ2-7; possibly TRBD1 for D (6 bases). Gene TRBJ2-5 matches the end of the DNA better, so the J call may be wrong. Germline CDR1 is LNHDA and CDR2 is SQIVND (reference sequence). The CDR3 runs to 14 residues. DNA of the CDR3: TGTGCCAGCAGCTTCCAGGGGCTGCGGGAGACCCAGTACTTC. Translating gives CASSFQGLRETQYF.

The chain uses TRBV2 and TRBJ2-7; D is unresolved. The CDR3 contains 10 residues. The germline V gene has CDR1 SNHLY and CDR2 FYNNEI. V was shortened by 7 bases and J by 2 bases, with 3 bases between the two germline ends. The CDR3 nucleotides read TGTGCCAGCACGACCTACGAGCAGTACTTC. This gives the protein CASTTYEQYF. The full variable domain, its missing parts supplied by reference TRBV2 and TRBJ2-7, is EPEVTQTPSHQVTQMGQEVILRCVPISNHLYFYWYRQILGQKVEFLVSFYNNEISEKSEIFDDQFSVERPDGSNFTLKIRSTKLEDSAMYFCASTTYEQYFGPGTRLTVT.

The rearrangement uses TRBV7-2 and TRBJ2-5, with unresolved D. The CDR3 is 15 amino acids. Trimming took off 0 bases at V and 11 bases at J, with 19 bases between the two ends. From germline, CDR1 is SGHTA and CDR2 FQGNSA. The CDR3 here is CASSLAGGEQPQQYF. The DNA of the CDR3 is TGTGCCAGCAGCTTAGCCGGTGGTGAGCAGCCCCAGCAGTACTTC.

This clonotype was found many times. The chain joins TRBV25-1 to TRBJ1-2; perhaps TRBD1 as D (5 bases). The length of the CDR3 is 14 residues. Germline V gene lookup returns CDR1 MGHDK and CDR2 SYGVNS. The V gene lost 4 bases and the J gene lost 3 bases, with 12 bases spanning the gap. The CDR3 protein is CASSAPQGDYGYTF. The CDR3 DNA follows: TGTGCCAGCAGTGCTCCTCAGGGAGACTATGGCTACACCTTC.

The chain couples TRBV10-3 to TRBJ2-7; perhaps TRBD1 as D (6 bases). Trimming cost V 8 bases and J 5 bases, with 16 bases left between them. The CDR3 consists of 13 residues. The germline V gene has CDR1 ENHRY and CDR2 SYGVKD. This CDR3 is CAIADSAVDEQYF. The DNA of the CDR3 is TGTGCCATCGCGGACAGCGCGGTTGACGAGCAGTACTTC.

This clonotype was seen at least ten times. The chain couples TRBV29-1 to TRBJ1-1; D is perhaps TRBD1 (5 bases). The CDR3 consists of 13 residues. The germline V and J ends were trimmed by 5 bases and 1 base, with 11 bases remaining between them. Germline V gene lookup returns CDR1 SQVTM and CDR2 ANQGSEA. CDR3 sequence reads: CSVPGFGNTEAFF. Written as DNA, the CDR3 is TGCAGCGTTCCAGGGTTTGGGAACACTGAAGCTTTCTTT.

This rearrangement joins TRBV12-3 or TRBV12-4 to TRBJ2-7; D not certain. Trimming removed 4 bases from V and 7 bases from J, with 8 bases in between. The CDR3 spans 11 residues. The DNA for the CDR3 is TGTGCCAGCAGTTCGAGTCTAGAGCAGTACTTC. Translating gives CASSSSLEQYF.

The chain uses TRBV2 and TRBJ1-2; the D is unclear. CDR3 length: 11 amino acids. CDR1 and CDR2 from the germline V gene are SNHLY and FYNNEI. V was trimmed by 4 bases and J by 6 bases, leaving 6 bases between them. CDR3 sequence: CASSGYNGYTF. The CDR3 coding sequence is TGTGCCAGCAGTGGATATAATGGCTACACCTTC.

This clonotype was seen repeatedly, ten times or more. The V and J genes are TRBV7-3 and TRBJ1-1, with D unresolved. Trimming cost V 5 bases and J 9 bases, with 16 bases left between them. CDR1 SGHTA and CDR2 FQGTGA come from the germline V gene. The CDR3 spans 13 residues. Written as DNA, the CDR3 is TGTGCCAGCAGCACGGGCCCTGGCGAGAAAGCTTTCTTT. Protein sequence: CASSTGPGEKAFF.

This clonotype was seen at least ten times. The chain carries TRBV25-1 and TRBJ2-7; 9 positions match TRBD2. The V gene end was trimmed by 4 bases and the J gene end by 6 bases; junction bases not matched to a gene: 10. Per germline, CDR1 MGHDK and CDR2 SYGVNS. This CDR3 is 15 amino acids long. The CDR3 coding sequence is TGTGCCAGCAGTGCTGCGGGAGGGCCAGTATTCGAGCAGTACTTC. It translates to CASSAAGGPVFEQYF.

This clonotype turned up a few times. The chain has TRBV29-1 and TRBJ2-7; D is unresolved. V lost 6 bases and J lost 0, with 12 bases in between. Germline CDR1 reads SQVTM; CDR2 reads ANQGSEA. The CDR3 consists of 13 residues. The CDR3, as DNA: TGCAGCGTCCTCGGGCGTTACTCCTACGAGCAGTACTTC. It encodes CSVLGRYSYEQYF.

The chain employs TRBV4-1 and TRBJ1-1; D gene uncertain. CDR3 length: 11 amino acids. V lost 3 bases and J 7 bases, leaving 6 bases between the germline ends. Germline V CDR1 and CDR2: MGHRA, YSYEKL. CDR3 residues: CASSHVHEAFF. In nucleotides, the CDR3 is TGCGCCAGCAGCCACGTACATGAAGCTTTCTTT.

The CDR3 region has the DNA TGTGCCAGCAGTGAAGTCTACGAGACCCAGTACTTC. Protein product: CASSEVYETQYF. The chain carries TRBV12-3 or TRBV12-4 and TRBJ2-5; no clear D gene. CDR3 length equals 12 residues. V was trimmed by 5 bases and J by 5 bases, leaving 9 bases between them.

The chain employs TRBV5-5 and TRBJ1-4, with D possibly matching TRBD1 (6 bases). Trimming shortened V by 2 bases and J by 1 base, and 15 bases separated the two germline ends. This CDR3 contains 17 residues. CDR1 is SGHKS, CDR2 YYEKEE, per germline (reference sequence). Here the CDR3 DNA reads TGTGCCAGCAGCTTTCGGACAGTGGTGCGAACTAATGAAAAACTGTTTTTT. Protein product: CASSFRTVVRTNEKLFF.

This chain uses TRBV7-9 with TRBJ1-2; D is undetermined. The CDR3 spans 14 residues. Germline values: CDR1 SEHNR, CDR2 FQNEAQ (reference sequence). V lost 3 bases to trimming and J lost 3 bases, with 11 bases between them. DNA of the CDR3: TGTGCCAGCAGCTTTGAGACGGACTACTATGGCTACACCTTC. Translated: CASSFETDYYGYTF.